This T cell receptor beta chain derives from a study of blood T cell repertoires in COVID-19. This CDR3 has 13 amino acids. Germline V lookup: CDR1 SGHVS, CDR2 FNYEAQ. The ends were cut back, 3 bases at V and 3 bases at J, with 9 bases in the middle. Only in-frame clones appear in the TCRdb table, and some are missing; sequencing was by immunoSEQ multiplex PCR. Among about 100,000 clones listed, approximately 86% were seen once. The TCR comes from an elderly man with acute or convalescent COVID-19. The sequenced sample was peripheral blood. This chain links TRBV7-6 with TRBJ2-7; perhaps TRBD1 as D (5 bases). Written as DNA, the CDR3 is TGTGCCAGCAGCTTGACAGAAGACTACGAGCAGTACTTC. Translated: CASSLTEDYEQYF. Drawing the rest from reference TRBV7-6 and TRBJ2-7, the complete variable domain is GAGVSQSPRYKVTKRGQDVALRCDPISGHVSLYWYRQALGQGPEFLTYFNYEAQQDKSGLPNDRFSAERPEGSISTLTIQRTEQRDSAMYRCASSLTEDYEQYFGPGTRLTVT.